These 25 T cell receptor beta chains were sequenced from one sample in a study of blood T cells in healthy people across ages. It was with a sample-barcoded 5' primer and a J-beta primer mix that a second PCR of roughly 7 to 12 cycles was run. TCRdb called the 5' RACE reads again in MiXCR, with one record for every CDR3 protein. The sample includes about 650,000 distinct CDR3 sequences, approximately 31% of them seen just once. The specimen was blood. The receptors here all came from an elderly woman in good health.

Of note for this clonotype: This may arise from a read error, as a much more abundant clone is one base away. This chain's CDR3 is CASRIDQLTMVQYF. CDR3 DNA: TGTGCCAGTAGGATAGACCAGCTTACGATGGTGCAGTACTTC. This chain joins TRBV19 and TRBJ2-7; unclear D gene. CDR3 length: 14 residues. The germline CDR1 and CDR2 sequences are LNHDA and SQIVND (reference sequence).

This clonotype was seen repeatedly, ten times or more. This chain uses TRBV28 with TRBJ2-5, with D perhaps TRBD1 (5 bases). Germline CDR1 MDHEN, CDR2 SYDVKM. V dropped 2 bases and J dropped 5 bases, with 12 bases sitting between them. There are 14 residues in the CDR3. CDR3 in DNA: TGTGCCAGCAGTTTACCCTCAGGGTCCGAGACCCAGTACTTC. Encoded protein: CASSLPSGSETQYF.

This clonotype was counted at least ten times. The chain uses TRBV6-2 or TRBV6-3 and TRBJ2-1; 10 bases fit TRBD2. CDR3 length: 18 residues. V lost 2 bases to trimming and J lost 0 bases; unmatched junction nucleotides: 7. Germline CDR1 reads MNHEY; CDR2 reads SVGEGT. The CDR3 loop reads CASSYIAGGVSSYNEQFF. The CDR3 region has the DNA TGTGCCAGCAGTTACATAGCGGGGGGCGTTAGCTCCTACAATGAGCAGTTCTTC.

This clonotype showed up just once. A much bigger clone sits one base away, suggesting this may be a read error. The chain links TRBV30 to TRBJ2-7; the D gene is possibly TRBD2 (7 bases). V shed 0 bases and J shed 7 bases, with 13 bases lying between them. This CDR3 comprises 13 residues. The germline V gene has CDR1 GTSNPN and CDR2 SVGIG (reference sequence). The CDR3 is CAWSVGGGSEQYF. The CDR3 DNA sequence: TGTGCCTGGAGTGTAGGGGGGGGCTCGGAGCAGTACTTC.

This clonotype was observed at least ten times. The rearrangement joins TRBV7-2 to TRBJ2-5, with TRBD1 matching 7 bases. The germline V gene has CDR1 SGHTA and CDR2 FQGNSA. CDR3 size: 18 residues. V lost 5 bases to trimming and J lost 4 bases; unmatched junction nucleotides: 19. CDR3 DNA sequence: TGTGCCAGCAGCCAGGCGTTAGGTCCTCGACAGGGACGAGAGACCCAGTACTTC. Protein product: CASSQALGPRQGRETQYF.

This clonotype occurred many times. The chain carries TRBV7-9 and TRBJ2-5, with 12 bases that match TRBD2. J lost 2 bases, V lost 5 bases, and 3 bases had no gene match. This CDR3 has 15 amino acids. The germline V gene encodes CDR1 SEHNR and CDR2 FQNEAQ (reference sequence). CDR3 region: CASSRTSGAQETQYF. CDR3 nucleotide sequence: TGTGCCAGCAGCCGGACTAGCGGGGCTCAAGAGACCCAGTACTTC.

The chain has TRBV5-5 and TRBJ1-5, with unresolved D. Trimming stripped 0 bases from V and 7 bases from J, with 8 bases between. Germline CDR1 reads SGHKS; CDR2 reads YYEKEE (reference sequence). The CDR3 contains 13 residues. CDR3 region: CASSLGVEQPQHF. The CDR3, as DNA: TGTGCCAGCAGCTTGGGGGTAGAGCAGCCCCAGCATTTT. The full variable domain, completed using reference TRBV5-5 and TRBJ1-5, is DAGVTQSPTHLIKTRGQQVTLRCSPISGHKSVSWYQQVLGQGPQFIFQYYEKEERGRGNFPDRFSARQFPNYSSELNVNALLLGDSALYLCASSLGVEQPQHFGDGTRLSIL.

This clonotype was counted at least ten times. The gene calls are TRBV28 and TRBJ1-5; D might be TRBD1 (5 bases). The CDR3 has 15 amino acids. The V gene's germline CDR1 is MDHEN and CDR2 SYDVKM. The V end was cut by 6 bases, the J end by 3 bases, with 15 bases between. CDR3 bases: TGTGCCAGCAGCGTAGGGCAAGGGGCCAATCAGCCCCAGCATTTT. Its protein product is CASSVGQGANQPQHF.

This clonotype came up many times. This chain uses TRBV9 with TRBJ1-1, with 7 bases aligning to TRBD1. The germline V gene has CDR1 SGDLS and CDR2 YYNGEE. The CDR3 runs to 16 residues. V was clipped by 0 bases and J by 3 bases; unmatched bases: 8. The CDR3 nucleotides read TGTGCCAGCAGCGTAGGGGAGAGGGGGCGGGACACTGAAGCTTTCTTT. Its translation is CASSVGERGRDTEAFF.

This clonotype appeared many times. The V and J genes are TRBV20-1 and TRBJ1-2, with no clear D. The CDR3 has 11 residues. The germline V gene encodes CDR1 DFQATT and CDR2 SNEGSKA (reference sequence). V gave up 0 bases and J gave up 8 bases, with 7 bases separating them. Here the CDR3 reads CSAREPFGYTF. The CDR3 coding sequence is TGCAGTGCTAGAGAACCTTTCGGCTACACCTTC.

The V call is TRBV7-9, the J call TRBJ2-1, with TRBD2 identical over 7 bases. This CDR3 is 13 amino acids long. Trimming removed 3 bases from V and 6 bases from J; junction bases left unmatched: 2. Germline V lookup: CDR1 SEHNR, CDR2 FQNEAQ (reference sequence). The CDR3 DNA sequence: TGTGCCAGCAGCTTCGGACTAGGCAATGAGCAGTTCTTC. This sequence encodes CASSFGLGNEQFF.

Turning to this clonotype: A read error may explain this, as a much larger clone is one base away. In DNA, the CDR3 is TGTGCCAGCAGCCAGGGGTTTTCATGGGCTGATGAGCAGTACTTC. Protein sequence: CASSQGFSWADEQYF. The chain carries TRBV7-9 and TRBJ2-5; D is possibly TRBD1 (6 bases). The V gene lost 5 bases and the J gene lost 11 bases, with 24 bases spanning the gap. Germline CDR1 and CDR2: SEHNR and FQNEAQ (reference sequence). The CDR3 extends over 15 amino acids.

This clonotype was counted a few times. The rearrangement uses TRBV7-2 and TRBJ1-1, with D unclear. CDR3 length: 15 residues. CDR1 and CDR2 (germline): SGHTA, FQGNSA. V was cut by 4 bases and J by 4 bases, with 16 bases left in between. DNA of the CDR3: TGTGCCAGCAGCTCGTTCATTCGGGCCGGCACTGAAGCTTTCTTT. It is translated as CASSSFIRAGTEAFF.

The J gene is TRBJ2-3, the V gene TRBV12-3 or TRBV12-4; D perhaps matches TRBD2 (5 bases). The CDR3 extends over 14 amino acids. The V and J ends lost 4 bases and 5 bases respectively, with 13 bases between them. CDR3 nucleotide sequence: TGTGCCAGCAGTTCCTGGGTTAGCGAAGATACGCAGTATTTT. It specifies CASSSWVSEDTQYF.

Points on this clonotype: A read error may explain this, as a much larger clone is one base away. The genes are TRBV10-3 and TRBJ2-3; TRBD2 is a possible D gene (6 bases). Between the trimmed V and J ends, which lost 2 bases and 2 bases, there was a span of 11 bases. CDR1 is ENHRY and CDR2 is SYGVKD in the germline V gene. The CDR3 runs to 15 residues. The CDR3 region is CAISEAGRNTDTQYF. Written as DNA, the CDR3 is TGTGCCATCAGTGAGGCGGGGAGGAACACAGATACGCAGTATTTT.

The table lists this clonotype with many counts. CDR3 DNA: TGCAGTGCTAGACCTAGCGGGGATCCTAAGAAAACCCAGTACTTC. Protein: CSARPSGDPKKTQYF. The chain links TRBV20-1 to TRBJ2-7; 9 positions match TRBD2. The CDR3 is 15 residues long. J lost 10 bases, V lost 2 bases, and 15 bases had no gene match. Germline V gives CDR1 DFQATT, CDR2 SNEGSKA (reference sequence).

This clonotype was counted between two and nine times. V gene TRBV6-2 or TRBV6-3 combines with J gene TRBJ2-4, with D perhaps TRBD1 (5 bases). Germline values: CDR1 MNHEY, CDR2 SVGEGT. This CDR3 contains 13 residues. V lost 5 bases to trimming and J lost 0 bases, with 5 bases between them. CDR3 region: CASSGAAKNIQYF. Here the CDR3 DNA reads TGTGCCAGCAGTGGGGCAGCCAAAAACATTCAGTACTTC.

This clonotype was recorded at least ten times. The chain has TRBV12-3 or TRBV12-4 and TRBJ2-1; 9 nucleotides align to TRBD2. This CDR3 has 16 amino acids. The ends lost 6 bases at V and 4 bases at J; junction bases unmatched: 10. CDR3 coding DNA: TGTGCCAGCAGGAGGTTTATGAGCGGGGGGTACAATGAGCAGTTCTTC. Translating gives CASRRFMSGGYNEQFF.

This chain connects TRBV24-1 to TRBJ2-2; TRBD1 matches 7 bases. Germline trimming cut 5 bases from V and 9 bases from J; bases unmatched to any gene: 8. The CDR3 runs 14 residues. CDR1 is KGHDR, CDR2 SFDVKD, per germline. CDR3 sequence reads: CATSAVTTGRELFF. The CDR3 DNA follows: TGTGCCACCAGTGCGGTAACGACAGGGAGGGAGCTGTTTTTT.

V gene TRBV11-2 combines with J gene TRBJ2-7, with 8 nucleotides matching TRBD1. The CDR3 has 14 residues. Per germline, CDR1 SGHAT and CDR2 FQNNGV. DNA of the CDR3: TGTGTTAGCAGCTCCGGGACAGGAGCCTACGAGCAGTACTTC. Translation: CVSSSGTGAYEQYF.

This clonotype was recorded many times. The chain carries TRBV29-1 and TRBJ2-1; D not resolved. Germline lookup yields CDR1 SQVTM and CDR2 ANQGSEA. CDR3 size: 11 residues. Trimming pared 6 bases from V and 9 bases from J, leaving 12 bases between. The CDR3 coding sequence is TGCAGCGTAGATGCGTTAGGTGAGCAGTTCTTC. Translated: CSVDALGEQFF.

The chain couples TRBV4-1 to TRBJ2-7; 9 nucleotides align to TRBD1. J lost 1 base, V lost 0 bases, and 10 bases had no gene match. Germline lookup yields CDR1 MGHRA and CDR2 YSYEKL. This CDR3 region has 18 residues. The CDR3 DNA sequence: TGCGCCAGCAGCCAAGAAGGTGGGACAGGGACCCCTTCCTACGAGCAGTACTTC. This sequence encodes CASSQEGGTGTPSYEQYF.

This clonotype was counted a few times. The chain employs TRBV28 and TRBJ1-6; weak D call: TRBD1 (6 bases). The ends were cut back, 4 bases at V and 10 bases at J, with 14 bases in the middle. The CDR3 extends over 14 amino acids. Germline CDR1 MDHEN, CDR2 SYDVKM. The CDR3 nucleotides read TGTGCCAGCAGTTACCGCGGGGGCTCATCACCCCTCCACTTT. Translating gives CASSYRGGSSPLHF.

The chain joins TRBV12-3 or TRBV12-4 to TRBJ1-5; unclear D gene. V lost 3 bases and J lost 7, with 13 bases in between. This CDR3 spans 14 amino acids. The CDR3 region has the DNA TGTGCCAGCAGTTTCGCGGGCGCGAGGCAGCCCCAGCATTTT. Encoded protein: CASSFAGARQPQHF.

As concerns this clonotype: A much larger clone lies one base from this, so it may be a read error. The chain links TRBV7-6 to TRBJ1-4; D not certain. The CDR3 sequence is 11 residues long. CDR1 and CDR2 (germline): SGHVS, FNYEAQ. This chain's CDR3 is CACSENEKLFF. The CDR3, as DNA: TGTGCCTGCAGCGAGAATGAAAAACTGTTTTTT.